There are many counts of the clone carrying this TCR beta chain. The sample is drawn from a study of early T cells in non-severe SARS-CoV-2 infection. CDR1 and CDR2 from the germline V gene are DFQATT and SNEGSKA (reference sequence). V was pared by 0 bases and J by 0 bases, with 5 bases of the junction left unmatched. The CDR3 contains 17 residues. TCRdb redid the calling of the 5' RACE reads with MiXCR, one entry per CDR3 protein. The sample carries 25,000 to 35,000 distinct CDR3 sequences, 4% to 5.5% recorded once. Sequenced: whole blood. The receptor was isolated from an adult who was a healthcare worker with PCR-confirmed SARS-CoV-2 infection or an uninfected control (not recorded which). The chain joins TRBV20-1 to TRBJ2-7, with 13 bases lining up with TRBD2. The CDR3 DNA sequence: TGCAGTGCTAGAGATCGAAGGACTAGCGGGAGCTCCTACGAGCAGTACTTC. Amino acids: CSARDRRTSGSSYEQYF.